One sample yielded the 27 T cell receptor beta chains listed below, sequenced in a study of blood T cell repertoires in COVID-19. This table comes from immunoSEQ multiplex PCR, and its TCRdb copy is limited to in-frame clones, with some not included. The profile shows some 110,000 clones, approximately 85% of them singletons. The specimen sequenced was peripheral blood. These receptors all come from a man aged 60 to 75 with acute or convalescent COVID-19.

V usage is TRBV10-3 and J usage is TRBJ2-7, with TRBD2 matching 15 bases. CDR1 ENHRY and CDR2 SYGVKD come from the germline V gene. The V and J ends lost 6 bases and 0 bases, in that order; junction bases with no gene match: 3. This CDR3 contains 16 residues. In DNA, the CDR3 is TGTGCCATCAGGGGACTAGCGGGAGGTCCCTCCTACGAGCAGTACTTC. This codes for CAIRGLAGGPSYEQYF.

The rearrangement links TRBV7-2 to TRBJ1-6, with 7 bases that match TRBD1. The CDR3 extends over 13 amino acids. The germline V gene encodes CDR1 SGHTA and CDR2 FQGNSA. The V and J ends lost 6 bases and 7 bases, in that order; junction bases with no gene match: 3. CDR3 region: CASSSQGNSPLHF. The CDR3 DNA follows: TGTGCCAGCAGTTCACAGGGGAATTCACCCCTCCACTTT.

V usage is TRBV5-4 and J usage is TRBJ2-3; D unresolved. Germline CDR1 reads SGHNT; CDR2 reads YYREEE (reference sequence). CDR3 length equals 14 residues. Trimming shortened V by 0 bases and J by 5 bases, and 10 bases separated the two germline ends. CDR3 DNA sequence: TGTGCCAGCAGCTTGGAGTCTAGTCAAGATACGCAGTATTTT. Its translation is CASSLESSQDTQYF.

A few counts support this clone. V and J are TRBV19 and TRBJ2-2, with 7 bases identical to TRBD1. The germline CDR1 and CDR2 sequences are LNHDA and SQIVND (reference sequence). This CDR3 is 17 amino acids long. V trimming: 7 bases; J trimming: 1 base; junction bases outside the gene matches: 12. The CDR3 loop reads CASTPPRRTGNTGELFF. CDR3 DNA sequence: TGTGCCAGTACCCCGCCCCGAAGGACAGGGAACACCGGGGAGCTGTTTTTT.

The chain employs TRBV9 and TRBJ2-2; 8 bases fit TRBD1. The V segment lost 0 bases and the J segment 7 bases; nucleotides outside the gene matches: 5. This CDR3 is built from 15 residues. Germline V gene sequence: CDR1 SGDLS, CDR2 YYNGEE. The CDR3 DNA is TGTGCCAGCAGCGTAGCCACAGGGGGAATCGGGGAGCTGTTTTTT. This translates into CASSVATGGIGELFF.

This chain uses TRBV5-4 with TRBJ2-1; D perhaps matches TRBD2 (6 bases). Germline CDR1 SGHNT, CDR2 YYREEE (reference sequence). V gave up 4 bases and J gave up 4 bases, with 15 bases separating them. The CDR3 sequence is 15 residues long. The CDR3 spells CASSPSGVSYNEQFF. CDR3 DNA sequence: TGTGCCAGCAGCCCCTCGGGAGTATCATACAATGAGCAGTTCTTC.

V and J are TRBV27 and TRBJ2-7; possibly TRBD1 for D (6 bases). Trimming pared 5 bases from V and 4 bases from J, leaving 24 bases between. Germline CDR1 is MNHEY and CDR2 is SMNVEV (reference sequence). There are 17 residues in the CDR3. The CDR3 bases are TGTGCCAGCAGTCGCCACCAAGCCGCGACAGGCTGGTACGAGCAGTACTTC. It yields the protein CASSRHQAATGWYEQYF.

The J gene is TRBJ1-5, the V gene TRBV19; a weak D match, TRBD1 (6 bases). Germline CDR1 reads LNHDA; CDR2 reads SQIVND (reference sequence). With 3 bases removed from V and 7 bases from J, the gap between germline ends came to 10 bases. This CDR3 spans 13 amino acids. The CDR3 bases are TGTGCCAGTAGTATTGACAGGCCCCAGCCCCAGCATTTT. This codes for CASSIDRPQPQHF.

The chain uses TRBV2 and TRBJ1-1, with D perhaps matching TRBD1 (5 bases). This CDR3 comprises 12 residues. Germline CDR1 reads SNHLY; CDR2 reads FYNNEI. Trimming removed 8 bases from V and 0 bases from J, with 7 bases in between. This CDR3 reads CASRGMNTEAFF. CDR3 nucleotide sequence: TGTGCCAGCCGGGGGATGAACACTGAAGCTTTCTTT.

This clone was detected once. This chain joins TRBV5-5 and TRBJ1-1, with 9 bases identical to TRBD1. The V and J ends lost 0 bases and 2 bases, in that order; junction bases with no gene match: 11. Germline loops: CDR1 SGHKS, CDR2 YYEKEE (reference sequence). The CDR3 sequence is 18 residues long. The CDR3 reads CASSLAPGQGRFNTEAFF. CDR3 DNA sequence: TGTGCCAGCAGCTTGGCTCCGGGACAGGGTCGATTCAACACTGAAGCTTTCTTT.

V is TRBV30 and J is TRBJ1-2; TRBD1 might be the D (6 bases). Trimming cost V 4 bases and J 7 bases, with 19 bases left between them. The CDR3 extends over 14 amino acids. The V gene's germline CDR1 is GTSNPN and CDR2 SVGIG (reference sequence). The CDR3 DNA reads TGTGCCTGGACGCGGGGGCGGATAGAATCTGGCTACACCTTC. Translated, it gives CAWTRGRIESGYTF. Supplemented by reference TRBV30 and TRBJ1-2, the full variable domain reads SQTIHQWPATLVQPVGSPLSLECTVEGTSNPNLYWYRQAAGRGLQLLFYSVGIGQISSEVPQNLSASRPQDRQFILSSKKLLLSDSGFYLCAWTRGRIESGYTFGSGTRLTVV.

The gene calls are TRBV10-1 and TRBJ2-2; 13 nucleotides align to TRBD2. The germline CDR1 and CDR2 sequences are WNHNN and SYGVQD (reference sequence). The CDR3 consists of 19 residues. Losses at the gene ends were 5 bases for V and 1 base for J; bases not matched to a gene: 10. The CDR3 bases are TGCGCCAGCAGTAGGCGACTAGCGGGAGGAGGCCTGAACACCGGGGAGCTGTTTTTT. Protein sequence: CASSRRLAGGGLNTGELFF.

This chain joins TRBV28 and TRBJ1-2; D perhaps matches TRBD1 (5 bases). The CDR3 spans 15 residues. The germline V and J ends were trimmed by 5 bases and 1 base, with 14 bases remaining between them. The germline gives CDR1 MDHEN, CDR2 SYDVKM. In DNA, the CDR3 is TGTGCCAGCAGTGGTGGGGGGGGAGGTAACTATGGCTACACCTTC. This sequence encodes CASSGGGGGNYGYTF.

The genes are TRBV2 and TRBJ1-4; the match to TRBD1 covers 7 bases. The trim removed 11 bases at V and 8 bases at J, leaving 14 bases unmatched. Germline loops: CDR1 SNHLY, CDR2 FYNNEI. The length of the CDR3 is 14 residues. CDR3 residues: CAGHIGGDMEKLFF. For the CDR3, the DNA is TGTGCCGGTCACATAGGGGGCGATATGGAAAAACTGTTTTTT.

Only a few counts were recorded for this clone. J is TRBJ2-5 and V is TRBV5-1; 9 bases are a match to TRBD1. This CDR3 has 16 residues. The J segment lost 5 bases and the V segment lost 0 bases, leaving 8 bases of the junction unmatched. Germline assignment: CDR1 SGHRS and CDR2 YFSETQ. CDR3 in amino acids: CASSLGSGTGWETQYF. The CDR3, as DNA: TGCGCCAGCAGCTTGGGCTCCGGGACAGGGTGGGAGACCCAGTACTTC.

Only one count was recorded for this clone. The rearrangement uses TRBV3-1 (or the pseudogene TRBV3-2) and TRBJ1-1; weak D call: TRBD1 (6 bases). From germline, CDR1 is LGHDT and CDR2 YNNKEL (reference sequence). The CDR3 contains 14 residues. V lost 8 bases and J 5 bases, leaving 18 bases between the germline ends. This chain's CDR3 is CASRNRDTSTEAFF. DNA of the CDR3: TGTGCCAGCCGCAACCGGGACACCAGTACTGAAGCTTTCTTT.

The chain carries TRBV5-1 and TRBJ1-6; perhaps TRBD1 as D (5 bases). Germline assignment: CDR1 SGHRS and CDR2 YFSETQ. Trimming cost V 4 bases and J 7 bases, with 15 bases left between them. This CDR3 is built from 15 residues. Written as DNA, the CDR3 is TGCGCCAGCAGCCCCGGGGACTATGAAAATTCACCCCTCCACTTT. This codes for CASSPGDYENSPLHF.

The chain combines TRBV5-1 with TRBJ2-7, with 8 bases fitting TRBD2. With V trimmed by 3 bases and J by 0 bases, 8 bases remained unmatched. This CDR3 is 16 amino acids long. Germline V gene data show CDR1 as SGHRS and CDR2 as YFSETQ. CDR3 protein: CASSSTAGVSSYEQYF. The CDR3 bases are TGCGCCAGCAGCTCTACAGCGGGAGTAAGCTCCTACGAGCAGTACTTC.

CDR3 amino acids: CASLRQGKESSYNSPLHF. CDR3 DNA: TGTGCCAGCCTCAGACAGGGAAAGGAGAGCTCCTATAATTCACCCCTCCACTTT. The chain couples TRBV2 to TRBJ1-6; 7 nucleotides line up with TRBD1. Germline values: CDR1 SNHLY, CDR2 FYNNEI. CDR3 length equals 18 residues. V lost 8 bases and J lost 0; bases outside the gene matches: 13.

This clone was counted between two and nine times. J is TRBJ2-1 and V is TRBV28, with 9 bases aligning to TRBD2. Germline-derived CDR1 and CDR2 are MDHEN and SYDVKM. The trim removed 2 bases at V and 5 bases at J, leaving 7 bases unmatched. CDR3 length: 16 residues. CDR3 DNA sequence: TGTGCCAGCAGTTTACTCGTAGCGGGAGCCCACAATGAGCAGTTCTTC. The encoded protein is CASSLLVAGAHNEQFF.

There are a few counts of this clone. CDR3 residues: CASSQENRERGEAFF. The CDR3 coding sequence is TGTGCCAGCAGCCAAGAAAACAGGGAGAGAGGTGAAGCTTTCTTT. The chain couples TRBV16 to TRBJ1-1; TRBD1 is a possible D gene (6 bases). V dropped 2 bases and J dropped 7 bases, with 17 bases sitting between them. This CDR3 spans 15 amino acids. Per germline, CDR1 KGHSY and CDR2 FQNENV.

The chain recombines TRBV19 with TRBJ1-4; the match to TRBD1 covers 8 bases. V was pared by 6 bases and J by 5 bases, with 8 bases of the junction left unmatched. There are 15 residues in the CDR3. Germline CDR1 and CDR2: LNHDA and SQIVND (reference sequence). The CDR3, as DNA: TGTGCCAGTAGGCGGGACAGGTACTTAAATGAAAAACTGTTTTTT. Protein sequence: CASRRDRYLNEKLFF. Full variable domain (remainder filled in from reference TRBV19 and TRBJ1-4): DGGITQSPKYLFRKEGQNVTLSCEQNLNHDAMYWYRQDPGQGLRLIYYSQIVNDFQKGDIAEGYSVSREKKESFPLTVTSAQKNPTAFYLCASRRDRYLNEKLFFGSGTQLSVL.

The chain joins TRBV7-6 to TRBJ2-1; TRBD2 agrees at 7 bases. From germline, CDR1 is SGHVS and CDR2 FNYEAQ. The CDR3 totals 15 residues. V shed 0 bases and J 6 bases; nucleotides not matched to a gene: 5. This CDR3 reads CASSLAGGTFNEQFF. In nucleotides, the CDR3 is TGTGCCAGCAGCTTAGCGGGAGGGACTTTCAATGAGCAGTTCTTC.

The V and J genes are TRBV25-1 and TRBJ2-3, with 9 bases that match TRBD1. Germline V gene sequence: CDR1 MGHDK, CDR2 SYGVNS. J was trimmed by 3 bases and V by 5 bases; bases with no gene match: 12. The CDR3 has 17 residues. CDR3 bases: TGTGCCAGCAGTACCCCTCACAGGGGGCAGGGGACAGATACGCAGTATTTT. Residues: CASSTPHRGQGTDTQYF.

The chain's CDR3 is CAWSSGGGWGRYTEAFF. CDR3 DNA: TGTGCCTGGAGTTCAGGGGGCGGCTGGGGTCGGTACACTGAAGCTTTCTTT. The chain has TRBV30 and TRBJ1-1; 8 bases agree with TRBD1. V lost 2 bases, J lost 3 bases, and 14 bases stayed unmatched. CDR3 size: 17 residues. Germline loops: CDR1 GTSNPN, CDR2 SVGIG (reference sequence).

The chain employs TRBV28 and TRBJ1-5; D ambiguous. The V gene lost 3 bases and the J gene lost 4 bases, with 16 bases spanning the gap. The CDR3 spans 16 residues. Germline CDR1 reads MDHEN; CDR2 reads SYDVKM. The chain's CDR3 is CASSFTSRGGNQPQHF. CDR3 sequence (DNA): TGTGCCAGCAGTTTCACGTCGCGGGGTGGGAATCAGCCCCAGCATTTT.

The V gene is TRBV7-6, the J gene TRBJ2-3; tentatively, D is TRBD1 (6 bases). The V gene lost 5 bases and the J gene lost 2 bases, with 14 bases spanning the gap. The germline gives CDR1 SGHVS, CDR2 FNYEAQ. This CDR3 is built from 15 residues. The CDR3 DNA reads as TGTGCCAGCAGCCTAACAGGGCCCTACACAGATACGCAGTATTTT. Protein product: CASSLTGPYTDTQYF.